This entry lists 8 T cell receptor beta chains sequenced from one sample in a study of T-cell reconstitution after alpha-beta-depleted transplantation in children. The TCRbeta library incorporated unique molecular identifiers. TCRdb ran MiXCR on the PCR reads and lists one entry per CDR3 protein. In the table there are 400,000 to 500,000 distinct CDR3 sequences, roughly a tenth of which are singletons. Source: PBMCs from the stem cell graft donor, taken from the stem cell graft. Every receptor here comes from a human donor who donated a stem cell graft to a child with acute myeloid leukemia.

Only a few counts were recorded for this clonotype. This sequence joins TRBV11-2 and TRBJ1-2, with 7 bases lining up with TRBD1. Per the germline V gene, CDR1 is SGHAT and CDR2 is FQNNGV. CDR3 length: 16 amino acids. V gave up 0 bases and J gave up 3 bases; unmatched junction bases: 7. CDR3 in amino acids: CASSLDQMQGDYGYTF. Here the CDR3 DNA reads TGTGCCAGCAGCTTAGATCAGATGCAGGGGGACTATGGCTACACCTTC.

This rearrangement joins TRBV18 to TRBJ2-7; TRBD1 matches 10 bases. Germline V gene sequence: CDR1 KGHSH, CDR2 LQKENI. The CDR3 runs to 14 residues. Unmatched junction bases numbered 6, after V lost 3 bases and J lost 7 bases. Written as DNA, the CDR3 is TGTGCCAGCTCACCTGGGACAGGGGCCGGAGAGCAGTACGTC. Its protein product is CASSPGTGAGEQYV.

At least ten counts were recorded for this clonotype. The chain is built from TRBV20-1 and TRBJ2-5; D gene ambiguous. The V end was cut by 6 bases, the J end by 3 bases, with 17 bases between. Germline assignment: CDR1 DFQATT and CDR2 SNEGSKA (reference sequence). CDR3 length equals 14 residues. CDR3 residues: CSALRASTKETQYF. The CDR3 nucleotides read TGCAGTGCGCTTCGGGCGTCGACCAAAGAGACCCAGTACTTC.

A few counts support this clonotype. V gene TRBV20-1 combines with J gene TRBJ2-3, with 7 bases fitting TRBD1. This CDR3 spans 13 amino acids. V shed 8 bases, J shed 5 bases, and the junction held 10 bases outside the gene matches. Germline V gene sequence: CDR1 DFQATT, CDR2 SNEGSKA (reference sequence). The CDR3 loop is CSTGDRVVDTQYF. The CDR3 nucleotides are TGCAGTACCGGCGACAGGGTCGTAGATACGCAGTATTTT.

This clonotype was seen a few times. J is TRBJ2-7 and V is TRBV20-1, with D perhaps TRBD1 or TRBD2 (5 bases each). Germline-derived CDR1 and CDR2 are DFQATT and SNEGSKA (reference sequence). The CDR3 consists of 12 residues. V was shortened by 2 bases and J by 6 bases, with 11 bases between the two germline ends. The CDR3, as DNA: TGCAGTGCTAGATCCGAGGGACGCGAGCAGTACTTC. It translates to CSARSEGREQYF.

CDR3 in DNA: TGTGCCAGCATCTTGTCCGATAACTATGGCTACACCTTC. It translates to CASILSDNYGYTF. The rearrangement joins TRBV2 to TRBJ1-2; D unresolved. In germline, CDR1 is SNHLY, CDR2 FYNNEI. The CDR3 length is 13 residues. V lost 7 bases to trimming and J lost 1 base, with 10 bases between them.

V usage is TRBV7-9 and J usage is TRBJ1-4; the D is unclear. Germline V gene sequence: CDR1 SEHNR, CDR2 FQNEAQ (reference sequence). V gave up 1 base and J gave up 5 bases, with 8 bases separating them. This CDR3 is 14 amino acids long. The DNA for the CDR3 is TGTGCCAGCAGCTTAGATACAGCCAATGAAAAACTGTTTTTT. The encoded protein is CASSLDTANEKLFF.

V and J are TRBV6-5 and TRBJ2-5; 13 bases are a match to TRBD2. Per germline, CDR1 MNHEY and CDR2 SVGAGI. Trimming cost V 0 bases and J 4 bases; bases outside gene matches: 5. There are 17 residues in the CDR3. CDR3 in amino acids: CASSYSLAGGVGETQYF. DNA for the CDR3: TGTGCCAGCAGTTACTCACTAGCGGGAGGGGTGGGAGAGACCCAGTACTTC.